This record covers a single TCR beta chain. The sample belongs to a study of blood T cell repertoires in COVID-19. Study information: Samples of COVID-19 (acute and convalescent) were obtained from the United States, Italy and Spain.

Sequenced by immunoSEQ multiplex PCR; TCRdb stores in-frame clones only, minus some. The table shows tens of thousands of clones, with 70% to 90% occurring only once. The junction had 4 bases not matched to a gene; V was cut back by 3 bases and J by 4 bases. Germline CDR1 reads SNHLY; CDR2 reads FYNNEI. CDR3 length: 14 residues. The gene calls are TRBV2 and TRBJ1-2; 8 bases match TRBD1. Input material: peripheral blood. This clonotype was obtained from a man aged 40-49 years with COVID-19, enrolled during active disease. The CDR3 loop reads CASSDRGRAYGYTF. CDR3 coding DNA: TGTGCCAGCAGTGACAGGGGGCGCGCCTATGGCTACACCTTC.